The source of this TCR beta chain is a study of early T cells in non-severe SARS-CoV-2 infection. As for the study in general: Chains from this unsorted whole-blood bulk RNA could not be paired.

The table lists this clonotype with many counts. J lost 5 bases, V lost 7 bases, and 8 bases had no gene match. CDR3 length: 14 amino acids. Each CDR3 protein is one row after TCRdb ran MiXCR on the 5' RACE reads. The table records tens of thousands of distinct CDR3 sequences, around 6% of them present only once. This sequence joins TRBV12-3 or TRBV12-4 and TRBJ1-5; TRBD1 aligns across 7 bases. This sequence was found in an adult who was a healthcare worker with PCR-confirmed SARS-CoV-2 infection or an uninfected control (not recorded which). Sequenced sample: whole blood. This chain's CDR3 is CASTSTGADQPQHF. DNA of the CDR3: TGTGCCAGCACCTCAACAGGGGCGGATCAGCCCCAGCATTTT.